This is a list of T cell receptor beta chains from one sample in a study of T cells after yellow fever vaccination. In TCRdb, the 5' RACE reads were re-called with MiXCR into one record per CDR3 protein. Of hundreds of thousands of distinct CDR3 sequences in the sample, approximately 12% were seen once. The starting material was PBMCs, obtained on the day of the yellow fever booster vaccination. Source of these receptors: a man younger than 45 who received the YFV17D yellow fever vaccine. CDR3s include the opening cysteine and the closing phenylalanine or tryptophan. Fields, in order: D gene, V gene, J gene, clone size, CDR3 protein, CDR3 DNA. A D gene is named only where the DNA matches it firmly. Some rows mark clone size as missing; the rest say once, few, many or name a class of expanded clone.

d_gene: TRBD1; v_gene: TRBV11-2; j_gene: TRBJ2-5; abundance: NA; CDR3aa: CASQTGGAETQYF; CDR3nt: TGTGCCAGCCAAACAGGGGGCGCTGAGACCCAGTACTTC
d_gene: NA; v_gene: TRBV7-9; j_gene: TRBJ2-3; abundance: many; CDR3aa: CASSSNRDFYTDTQYF; CDR3nt: TGTGCCAGCAGCTCTAACCGGGACTTCTACACAGATACGCAGTATTTT
d_gene: NA; v_gene: TRBV20-1; j_gene: TRBJ2-7; abundance: few; CDR3aa: CSAPTGTGRLEQYF; CDR3nt: TGCAGTGCTCCAACCGGGACCGGCCGGTTGGAGCAGTACTTC
d_gene: TRBD2; v_gene: TRBV6-7; j_gene: TRBJ2-1; abundance: NA; CDR3aa: CASSFAGTSFFYNEQFF; CDR3nt: TGTGCCAGCAGTTTCGCCGGGACTAGCTTCTTCTACAATGAGCAGTTCTTC
d_gene: NA; v_gene: TRBV9; j_gene: TRBJ2-1; abundance: NA; CDR3aa: CASSVEGGTVYNEQFF; CDR3nt: TGTGCCAGCAGCGTAGAGGGCGGGACGGTTTACAATGAGCAGTTCTTC
d_gene: TRBD1; v_gene: TRBV18; j_gene: TRBJ2-1; abundance: NA; CDR3aa: CASSPPGTGTYNEQFF; CDR3nt: TGTGCCAGCTCACCACCGGGGACAGGGACTTACAATGAGCAGTTCTTC
d_gene: TRBD1; v_gene: TRBV25-1; j_gene: TRBJ2-2; abundance: many; CDR3aa: CASSPNFGQGDTGELFF; CDR3nt: TGTGCCAGCAGTCCGAATTTTGGACAGGGGGACACCGGGGAGCTGTTTTTT
d_gene: TRBD1; v_gene: TRBV5-1; j_gene: TRBJ1-3; abundance: NA; CDR3aa: CASSLSGQGTGNTIYF; CDR3nt: TGCGCCAGCAGCTTGAGCGGACAGGGGACTGGAAACACCATATATTTT
d_gene: NA; v_gene: TRBV5-6; j_gene: TRBJ2-5; abundance: few; CDR3aa: CASSPTLRRETQYF; CDR3nt: TGTGCCAGCAGCCCGACACTCCGACGGGAGACCCAGTACTTC
d_gene: NA; v_gene: TRBV5-5; j_gene: TRBJ1-1; abundance: few; CDR3aa: CASSLELIAAEAFF; CDR3nt: TGTGCCAGCAGCTTGGAGTTAATTGCGGCTGAAGCTTTCTTT
d_gene: NA; v_gene: TRBV20-1; j_gene: TRBJ2-5; abundance: NA; CDR3aa: CSAKAGPPQETQYF; CDR3nt: TGCAGTGCAAAAGCCGGACCACCCCAAGAGACCCAGTACTTC
d_gene: TRBD1; v_gene: TRBV7-6; j_gene: TRBJ2-2; abundance: few; CDR3aa: CASSLLQGHGELFF; CDR3nt: TGTGCCAGCAGCTTATTACAGGGGCACGGGGAGCTGTTTTTT
d_gene: TRBD2; v_gene: TRBV3-1; j_gene: TRBJ2-1; abundance: NA; CDR3aa: CASDQRDIGTYNEQFF; CDR3nt: TGTGCCAGCGACCAGCGGGATATCGGAACCTACAATGAGCAGTTCTTC
d_gene: TRBD2; v_gene: TRBV7-3; j_gene: TRBJ2-3; abundance: NA; CDR3aa: CASSPGLAVRSGTDTQYF; CDR3nt: TGTGCCAGCAGCCCCGGACTAGCGGTTAGAAGTGGGACAGATACGCAGTATTTT
d_gene: NA; v_gene: TRBV6-2/TRBV6-3; j_gene: TRBJ2-5; abundance: NA; CDR3aa: CASSFPESSQYF; CDR3nt: TGTGCCAGCAGTTTCCCTGAATCGTCCCAGTACTTC
d_gene: NA; v_gene: TRBV5-1; j_gene: TRBJ1-2; abundance: few; CDR3aa: CASSFNGASNYGYTF; CDR3nt: TGCGCCAGCAGCTTCAACGGCGCTTCTAACTATGGCTACACCTTC
d_gene: NA; v_gene: TRBV20-1; j_gene: TRBJ1-4; abundance: few; CDR3aa: CSARSGTNEKLFF; CDR3nt: TGCAGTGCTAGGTCCGGGACTAATGAAAAACTGTTTTTT
d_gene: NA; v_gene: TRBV19; j_gene: TRBJ1-2; abundance: few; CDR3aa: CASSLGPTRGYTF; CDR3nt: TGTGCCAGTAGTCTTGGACCTACGAGGGGCTACACCTTC
d_gene: TRBD1; v_gene: TRBV2; j_gene: TRBJ2-1; abundance: NA; CDR3aa: CATKFRGRNNEQFF; CDR3nt: TGTGCCACCAAGTTCAGGGGGCGAAACAATGAGCAGTTCTTC
d_gene: TRBD2; v_gene: TRBV4-3; j_gene: TRBJ2-1; abundance: few; CDR3aa: CASSPGLLYFDEQFF; CDR3nt: TGCGCCAGCAGCCCGGGACTACTTTACTTCGATGAGCAGTTCTTC
d_gene: NA; v_gene: TRBV10-3; j_gene: TRBJ2-3; abundance: NA; CDR3aa: CAISEIAAAVQYF; CDR3nt: TGTGCCATCAGTGAGATAGCGGCGGCTGTGCAGTATTTT
d_gene: NA; v_gene: TRBV3-1; j_gene: TRBJ1-5; abundance: few; CDR3aa: CASSQASQRQPQHF; CDR3nt: TGTGCCAGCAGCCAAGCTTCCCAGAGGCAGCCCCAGCATTTT
d_gene: NA; v_gene: TRBV12-3/TRBV12-4; j_gene: TRBJ2-1; abundance: NA; CDR3aa: CASIPGGWNEQFF; CDR3nt: TGTGCCAGCATCCCCGGAGGGTGGAATGAGCAGTTCTTC
d_gene: TRBD2; v_gene: TRBV6-1; j_gene: TRBJ2-7; abundance: NA; CDR3aa: CASSRDYTHEQYF; CDR3nt: TGTGCCTCAAGCCGGGACTACACCCACGAGCAGTACTTC
d_gene: NA; v_gene: TRBV18; j_gene: TRBJ2-7; abundance: few; CDR3aa: CASSRKIGTYEQYF; CDR3nt: TGTGCCAGCTCACGGAAGATCGGAACCTACGAGCAGTACTTC
d_gene: TRBD1; v_gene: TRBV18; j_gene: TRBJ2-3; abundance: few; CDR3aa: CASSPRDRALDTQYF; CDR3nt: TGTGCCAGCTCACCAAGGGACAGGGCTTTAGATACGCAGTATTTT
d_gene: NA; v_gene: TRBV5-6; j_gene: TRBJ2-1; abundance: NA; CDR3aa: CASSSLSSYNEQFF; CDR3nt: TGTGCCAGCAGTTCCTTGAGCTCCTACAATGAGCAGTTCTTC
d_gene: TRBD1; v_gene: TRBV9; j_gene: TRBJ1-1; abundance: few; CDR3aa: CASSVKGGQGCGTEAFF; CDR3nt: TGTGCCAGCAGCGTAAAAGGAGGACAGGGATGTGGCACTGAAGCTTTCTTT
d_gene: NA; v_gene: TRBV20-1; j_gene: TRBJ1-2; abundance: few; CDR3aa: CSARGSAGVGYTF; CDR3nt: TGCAGTGCTAGGGGATCGGCGGGAGTTGGCTACACCTTC
d_gene: TRBD2; v_gene: TRBV12-3/TRBV12-4; j_gene: TRBJ2-2; abundance: many; CDR3aa: CASSSLAGDDRNPFPGELFF; CDR3nt: TGTGCCAGCAGTTCACTAGCGGGAGACGATAGGAACCCTTTCCCCGGGGAGCTGTTTTTT
d_gene: NA; v_gene: TRBV29-1; j_gene: TRBJ1-1; abundance: few; CDR3aa: CSAGQIENTEAFF; CDR3nt: TGCAGCGCCGGACAGATTGAGAACACTGAAGCTTTCTTT
d_gene: NA; v_gene: TRBV5-1; j_gene: TRBJ2-7; abundance: NA; CDR3aa: CASSSRGTLYEQYF; CDR3nt: TGCGCCAGCAGCAGTCGAGGGACCCTGTACGAGCAGTACTTC
d_gene: NA; v_gene: TRBV30; j_gene: TRBJ1-5; abundance: few; CDR3aa: CAGNSGANQPQHF; CDR3nt: TGTGCCGGGAACTCTGGGGCCAATCAGCCCCAGCATTTT
d_gene: NA; v_gene: TRBV20-1; j_gene: TRBJ2-7; abundance: few; CDR3aa: CSARVLGYEQYF; CDR3nt: TGCAGTGCTAGAGTACTAGGCTACGAGCAGTACTTC
d_gene: NA; v_gene: TRBV5-6; j_gene: TRBJ2-1; abundance: few; CDR3aa: CASSFRSSPGLSQFF; CDR3nt: TGTGCCAGCAGCTTTCGATCTTCCCCGGGACTTTCTCAGTTCTTC
d_gene: NA; v_gene: TRBV7-9; j_gene: TRBJ2-7; abundance: NA; CDR3aa: CASSGSRGAAYEQYF; CDR3nt: TGTGCCAGCAGCGGATCAAGGGGGGCCGCCTACGAGCAGTACTTC
d_gene: NA; v_gene: TRBV7-8; j_gene: TRBJ1-6; abundance: NA; CDR3aa: CASSLEGSYSPLHF; CDR3nt: TGTGCCAGCAGCTTAGAGGGCTCTTATTCACCCCTCCACTTT
d_gene: TRBD2; v_gene: TRBV7-6; j_gene: TRBJ2-7; abundance: few; CDR3aa: CASSPQSGSAYEQYF; CDR3nt: TGTGCCAGCAGCCCACAAAGCGGGAGTGCTTACGAGCAGTACTTC
d_gene: NA; v_gene: TRBV19; j_gene: TRBJ1-6; abundance: few; CDR3aa: CASSGSSYNSPLHF; CDR3nt: TGTGCCAGTAGTGGCAGCTCCTATAATTCACCCCTCCACTTT
d_gene: NA; v_gene: TRBV7-9; j_gene: TRBJ2-3; abundance: many; CDR3aa: CASSSNLQGGFADTQYF; CDR3nt: TGTGCCAGCAGCTCAAATTTACAGGGAGGGTTCGCAGATACGCAGTATTTT
d_gene: TRBD2; v_gene: TRBV29-1; j_gene: TRBJ2-2; abundance: few; CDR3aa: CSVQAGAHTGELFF; CDR3nt: TGCAGCGTTCAAGCGGGAGCTCACACCGGGGAGCTGTTTTTT
d_gene: NA; v_gene: TRBV6-2/TRBV6-3; j_gene: TRBJ2-7; abundance: few; CDR3aa: CASRRRGHEQYF; CDR3nt: TGTGCCAGCAGGAGAAGGGGTCACGAGCAGTACTTC
d_gene: TRBD2; v_gene: TRBV6-2/TRBV6-3; j_gene: TRBJ2-2; abundance: NA; CDR3aa: CASRSFQAGVNGELFF; CDR3nt: TGTGCCAGCAGGTCCTTTCAGGCGGGAGTGAACGGGGAGCTGTTTTTT
d_gene: NA; v_gene: TRBV4-3; j_gene: TRBJ2-1; abundance: many; CDR3aa: CASSRRDTARNYNEQFF; CDR3nt: TGCGCCAGCAGCCGGAGGGACACCGCAAGAAATTACAATGAGCAGTTCTTC
d_gene: TRBD1; v_gene: TRBV20-1; j_gene: TRBJ1-1; abundance: few; CDR3aa: CSARGDRGKTEAFF; CDR3nt: TGCAGTGCTAGAGGGGACAGGGGAAAAACTGAAGCTTTCTTT
d_gene: NA; v_gene: TRBV12-3/TRBV12-4; j_gene: TRBJ2-1; abundance: few; CDR3aa: CASSPIPTVENEQFF; CDR3nt: TGTGCCAGCAGTCCCATACCGACAGTAGAGAATGAGCAGTTCTTC
d_gene: TRBD2; v_gene: TRBV3-1; j_gene: TRBJ2-7; abundance: NA; CDR3aa: CASSLNSAGHYEQYF; CDR3nt: TGTGCCAGCAGCTTAAATTCAGCGGGGCACTACGAGCAGTACTTC
d_gene: NA; v_gene: TRBV12-3/TRBV12-4; j_gene: TRBJ2-6; abundance: NA; CDR3aa: CASTPPPGANVLTF; CDR3nt: TGTGCCAGCACGCCCCCGCCCGGGGCCAACGTCCTGACTTTC
d_gene: TRBD2; v_gene: TRBV14; j_gene: TRBJ2-7; abundance: NA; CDR3aa: CASSRTGGGEQYF; CDR3nt: TGTGCCAGCAGCCGAACTGGGGGGGGCGAGCAGTACTTC
d_gene: NA; v_gene: TRBV7-9; j_gene: TRBJ2-3; abundance: few; CDR3aa: CASSFISAGFLTDTQYF; CDR3nt: TGTGCCAGCAGCTTCATCTCGGCAGGTTTCCTGACAGATACGCAGTATTTT
d_gene: NA; v_gene: TRBV5-1; j_gene: TRBJ2-3; abundance: many; CDR3aa: CASSTPSTDTQYF; CDR3nt: TGCGCCAGCAGCACTCCAAGCACAGATACGCAGTATTTT
d_gene: NA; v_gene: TRBV5-1; j_gene: TRBJ2-1; abundance: NA; CDR3aa: CASSRHGVSGSYNEQFF; CDR3nt: TGCGCCAGCAGCCGACACGGGGTGAGTGGCTCGTACAATGAGCAGTTCTTC
d_gene: NA; v_gene: TRBV7-9; j_gene: TRBJ2-1; abundance: few; CDR3aa: CASSLRVRMNEQFF; CDR3nt: TGTGCCAGCAGCTTAAGGGTCCGCATGAATGAGCAGTTCTTC
d_gene: TRBD2; v_gene: TRBV5-1; j_gene: TRBJ2-2; abundance: NA; CDR3aa: CASSWTSPGELFF; CDR3nt: TGCGCCAGCAGCTGGACTAGCCCCGGGGAGCTGTTTTTT